These 8 T cell receptor beta chains were sequenced from one sample in a study of T cells in Graves' hyperthyroidism and ophthalmopathy. Researchers amplified the TCR beta CDR3 regions from RNA transcripts. HTBI primers drove first-round RT-PCR of the TCR CDR3. One entry per CDR3 protein results from TCRdb running MiXCR on the multiplex PCR reads. The sample lists roughly 380,000 distinct CDR3 sequences; 18% were seen once. Sequenced: blood. These receptors were taken from a woman aged 40 to 50 with Graves' ophthalmopathy.

This clonotype was observed many times. The chain uses TRBV3-1 and TRBJ2-7; 7 positions match TRBD2. The CDR3 is 16 amino acids. The V and J ends lost 0 bases and 4 bases, in that order; junction bases with no gene match: 9. Germline-derived CDR1 and CDR2 are LGHDT and YNNKEL (reference sequence). DNA for the CDR3: TGTGCCAGCAGCCAAGAACCAGGCGGGAGCGCTTACGAGCAGTACTTC. Its protein product is CASSQEPGGSAYEQYF.

This clonotype was seen repeatedly, ten times or more. This CDR3 is CATSRVAPEIGRWDQPQHF. CDR3 bases: TGTGCCACCAGCAGAGTTGCCCCCGAAATTGGAAGGTGGGATCAGCCCCAGCATTTT. The rearrangement uses TRBV15 and TRBJ1-5; D is undetermined. The germline V gene encodes CDR1 LNHNV and CDR2 YYDKDF (reference sequence). The CDR3 sequence is 19 residues long. V lost 1 base, J lost 5 bases, and 24 bases lay in between.

This clonotype was observed at least ten times. The chain joins TRBV5-1 to TRBJ2-7; D is undetermined. The germline V gene has CDR1 SGHRS and CDR2 YFSETQ. V shed 4 bases and J shed 1 base, with 12 bases lying between them. This CDR3 is built from 14 residues. The CDR3 region is CASSPSAVSYEQYF. The CDR3 DNA is TGCGCCAGCAGCCCATCCGCAGTGTCCTACGAGCAGTACTTC.

J is TRBJ2-7 and V is TRBV6-2 or TRBV6-3, with TRBD2 as a possible D gene (6 bases). Trimming cost V 2 bases and J 2 bases, with 22 bases left between them. In germline, CDR1 is MNHEY, CDR2 SVGEGT. The CDR3 spans 18 residues. The DNA of the CDR3 is TGTGCCAGCAGTTACCCACCTAGCGCCCGAGCCCTAACCTACGAGCAGTACTTC. Protein: CASSYPPSARALTYEQYF.

Turning to this clonotype: Sequence at one end of the junction differs from germline and may be a read error. The rearrangement uses TRBV20-1 and TRBJ1-5, with 8 bases matching TRBD1. Germline V gene lookup returns CDR1 DFQATT and CDR2 SNEGSKA (reference sequence). The CDR3 spans 14 residues. CDR3 sequence (DNA): TGCAGTGCTAGCCCAGGACAGGGCGATCAGCTCCAGCATTTT. It translates to CSASPGQGDQLQHF.

This clonotype was picked up a small number of times. The chain links TRBV6-2 or TRBV6-3 to TRBJ2-2, with TRBD1 identical over 12 bases. The CDR3 has 20 amino acids. The ends lost 6 bases at V and 3 bases at J; junction bases unmatched: 17. The germline V gene encodes CDR1 MNHEY and CDR2 SVGEGT. The DNA for the CDR3 is TGTGCCAGCAGATGCCTGGGACAGGGGGCGCGACGGGTACACACCGGGGAGCTGTTTTTT. It is translated as CASRCLGQGARRVHTGELFF.

This clonotype was observed many times. The chain combines TRBV28 with TRBJ2-7; D is tentatively TRBD1 or TRBD2 (5 bases each). Trimming shortened V by 2 bases and J by 2 bases, and 10 bases separated the two germline ends. This CDR3 has 14 residues. Germline CDR1 and CDR2: MDHEN and SYDVKM. DNA for the CDR3: TGTGCCAGCAGTTTAACCGGGACCACCTACGAGCAGTACTTC. This encodes CASSLTGTTYEQYF. Full variable domain (rest looked up from reference TRBV28 and TRBJ2-7): DVKVTQSSRYLVKRTGEKVFLECVQDMDHENMFWYRQDPGLGLRLIYFSYDVKMKEKGDIPEGYSVSREKKERFSLILESASTNQTSMYLCASSLTGTTYEQYFGPGTRLTVT.

There are a few counts of this clonotype. The chain joins TRBV11-2 to TRBJ2-7; D may correspond to TRBD1 or TRBD2 (5 bases each). V lost 1 base to trimming and J lost 0 bases, with 10 bases between them. This CDR3 contains 15 residues. CDR1 is SGHAT and CDR2 is FQNNGV in the germline V gene. Here the CDR3 DNA reads TGTGCCAGCAGCTTAGTGGGGACGCCCTCCTACGAGCAGTACTTC. Its protein is CASSLVGTPSYEQYF.